The clone carrying this T cell receptor beta chain came up many times. Its target is unknown. Individually, cDNA molecules had unique molecular identifiers attached to them. MiXCR was run by TCRdb on the 5' RACE reads, yielding one entry per CDR3 protein. The profile shows 70,000 or so distinct CDR3 sequences, roughly a tenth of them singletons. The data originate from a study of early T cells in non-severe SARS-CoV-2 infection. Study at large: It was bulk RNA from unsorted whole blood that was sequenced, and the chains were unpaired. General observations from the study: Private and CD4 specificities were missed by VDJdb matching, which favored anti-spike CD8 responses.

This TCR derives from an adult who was a healthcare worker with PCR-confirmed SARS-CoV-2 infection or an uninfected control (not recorded which). The sequenced sample was whole blood, obtained at baseline.

The CDR3 region is CASSPGLAGVETQYF. The CDR3 coding sequence is TGCGCCAGCAGCCCGGGACTAGCGGGGGTGGAGACCCAGTACTTC. This chain connects TRBV5-1 to TRBJ2-5; 14 nucleotides align to TRBD2. The germline gives CDR1 SGHRS, CDR2 YFSETQ. The CDR3 loop spans 15 amino acids. V gave up 4 bases and J gave up 5 bases; unmatched junction bases: 4.